The subject of this entry is one T cell receptor (beta chain). The data belong to a study of shared clonotypes between healthy human individuals. Donors included only healthy HIV-negative adults lacking recent acute infections or vaccinations. V was pared by 3 bases and J by 7 bases, with 8 bases between. Germline V gives CDR1 MGHDK, CDR2 SYGVNS. The CDR3 consists of 12 residues. The assay was immunoSEQ multiplex PCR, and TCRdb's table has in-frame clones only and misses some. This sample yields about 300,000 clones, of which around 74% are seen a single time; 10% belongs to the top ten. V and J are TRBV25-1 and TRBJ2-3; D uncertain. Sequencing was done on a sample of memory CD4+ T cells sorted from blood. Documented subset: CD45RA-negative fraction. This sequence was found in a man aged 25-45 years in good health. CDR3 sequence reads: CASSENFNTQYF. The DNA of the CDR3 is TGTGCCAGCAGTGAGAATTTTAATACGCAGTATTTT.